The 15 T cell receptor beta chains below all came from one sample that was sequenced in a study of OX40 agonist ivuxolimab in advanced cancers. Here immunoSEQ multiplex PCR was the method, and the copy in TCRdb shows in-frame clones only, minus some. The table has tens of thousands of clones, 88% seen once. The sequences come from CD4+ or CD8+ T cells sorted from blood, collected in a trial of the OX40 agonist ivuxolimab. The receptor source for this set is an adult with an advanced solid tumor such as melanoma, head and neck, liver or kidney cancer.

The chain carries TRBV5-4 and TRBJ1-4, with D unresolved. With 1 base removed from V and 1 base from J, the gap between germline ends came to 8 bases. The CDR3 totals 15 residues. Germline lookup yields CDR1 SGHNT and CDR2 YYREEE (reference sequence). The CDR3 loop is CASSLKGRTNEKLFF. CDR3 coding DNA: TGTGCCAGCAGCTTGAAAGGGAGAACTAATGAAAAACTGTTTTTT.

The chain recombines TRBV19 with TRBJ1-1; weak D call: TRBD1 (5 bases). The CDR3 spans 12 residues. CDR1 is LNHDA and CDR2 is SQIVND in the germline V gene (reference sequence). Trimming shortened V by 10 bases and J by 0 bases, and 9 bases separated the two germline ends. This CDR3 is CATGTLNTEAFF. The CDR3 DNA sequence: TGTGCCACAGGGACCCTGAACACTGAAGCTTTCTTT.

CDR3 sequence (DNA): TGTGCCAGCAGCTTAGGACAGGGGGACGGGGACAAAAACATTCAGTACTTC. Translated: CASSLGQGDGDKNIQYF. The V gene is TRBV7-9, the J gene TRBJ2-4; 9 bases align to TRBD1. The CDR3 covers 17 residues. The germline gives CDR1 SEHNR, CDR2 FQNEAQ (reference sequence). V was clipped by 1 base and J by 3 bases; unmatched bases: 7. Looking up the rest from reference TRBV7-9 and TRBJ2-4 gives the full variable domain: DTGVSQNPRHKITKRGQNVTFRCDPISEHNRLYWYRQTLGQGPEFLTYFQNEAQLEKSRLLSDRFSAERPKGSFSTLEIQRTEQGDSAMYLCASSLGQGDGDKNIQYFGAGTRLSVL.

Here the CDR3 reads CASSLYGARPDTQYF. In DNA, the CDR3 is TGTGCCAGCAGTTTATACGGGGCGCGGCCAGATACGCAGTATTTT. The V and J genes are TRBV28 and TRBJ2-3; D may be TRBD1 or TRBD2 (5 bases each). Per the germline V gene, CDR1 is MDHEN and CDR2 is SYDVKM. The CDR3 extends over 15 amino acids. Trimming pared 1 base from V and 4 bases from J, leaving 12 bases between.

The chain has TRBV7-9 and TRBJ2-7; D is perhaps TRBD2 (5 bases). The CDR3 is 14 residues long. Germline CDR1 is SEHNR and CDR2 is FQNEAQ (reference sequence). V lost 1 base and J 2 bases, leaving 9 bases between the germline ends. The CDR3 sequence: CASSLVGLTYEQYF. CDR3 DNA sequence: TGTGCCAGCAGCTTAGTAGGACTTACCTACGAGCAGTACTTC. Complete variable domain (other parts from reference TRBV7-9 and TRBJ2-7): DTGVSQNPRHKITKRGQNVTFRCDPISEHNRLYWYRQTLGQGPEFLTYFQNEAQLEKSRLLSDRFSAERPKGSFSTLEIQRTEQGDSAMYLCASSLVGLTYEQYFGPGTRLTVT.

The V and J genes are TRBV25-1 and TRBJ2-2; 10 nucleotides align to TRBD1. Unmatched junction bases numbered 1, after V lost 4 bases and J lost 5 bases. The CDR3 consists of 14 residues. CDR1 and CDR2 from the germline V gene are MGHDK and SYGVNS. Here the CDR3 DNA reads TGTGCCAGCAGTGGGACAGGGGGAACCGGGGAGCTGTTTTTT. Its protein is CASSGTGGTGELFF. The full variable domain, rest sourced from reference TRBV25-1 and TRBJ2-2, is EADIYQTPRYLVIGTGKKITLECSQTMGHDKMYWYQQDPGMELHLIHYSYGVNSTEKGDLSSESTVSRIRTEHFPLTLESARPSHTSQYLCASSGTGGTGELFFGEGSRLTVL.

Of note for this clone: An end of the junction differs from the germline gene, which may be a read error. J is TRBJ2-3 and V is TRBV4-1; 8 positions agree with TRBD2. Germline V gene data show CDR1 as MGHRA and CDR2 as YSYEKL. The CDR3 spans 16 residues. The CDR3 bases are TGCGCCAGCACCCAAAGGTCGGGACTAGTCACAGATACGCAGTATTTT. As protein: CASTQRSGLVTDTQYF.

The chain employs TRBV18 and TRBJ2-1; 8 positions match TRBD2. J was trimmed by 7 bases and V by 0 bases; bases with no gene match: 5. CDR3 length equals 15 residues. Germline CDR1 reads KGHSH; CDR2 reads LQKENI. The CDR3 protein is CASSPPIAGPNEQFF. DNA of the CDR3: TGTGCCAGCTCACCACCCATAGCGGGGCCGAATGAGCAGTTCTTC. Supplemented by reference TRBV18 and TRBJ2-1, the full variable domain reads NAGVMQNPRHLVRRRGQEARLRCSPMKGHSHVYWYRQLPEEGLKFMVYLQKENIIDESGMPKERFSAEFPKEGPSILRIQQVVRGDSAAYFCASSPPIAGPNEQFFGPGTRLTVL.

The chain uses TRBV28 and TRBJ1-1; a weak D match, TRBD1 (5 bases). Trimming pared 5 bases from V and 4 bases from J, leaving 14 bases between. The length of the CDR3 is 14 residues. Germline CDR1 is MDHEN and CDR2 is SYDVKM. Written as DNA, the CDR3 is TGTGCCAGCAGTGCCCAGGGTGGGGTCACTGAAGCTTTCTTT. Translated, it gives CASSAQGGVTEAFF.

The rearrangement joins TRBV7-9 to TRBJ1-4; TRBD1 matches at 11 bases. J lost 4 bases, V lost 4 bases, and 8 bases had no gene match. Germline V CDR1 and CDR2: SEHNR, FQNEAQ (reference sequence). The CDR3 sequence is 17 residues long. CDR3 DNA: TGTGCCAGCAGCTCCACGGGACAGGGGGTTAGTAATGAAAAACTGTTTTTT. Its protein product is CASSSTGQGVSNEKLFF.

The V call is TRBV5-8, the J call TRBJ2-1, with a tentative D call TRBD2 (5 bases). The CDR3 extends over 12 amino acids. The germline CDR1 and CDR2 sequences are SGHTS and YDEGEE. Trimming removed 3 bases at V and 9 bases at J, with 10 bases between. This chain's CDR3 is CASSSLVSEQFF. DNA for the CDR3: TGTGCCAGCAGCTCACTAGTTAGTGAGCAGTTCTTC.

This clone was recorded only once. CDR3 protein: CASSLMQLADLTDTQYF. In DNA, the CDR3 is TGCGCCAGCAGCTTGATGCAGCTAGCGGACCTCACAGATACGCAGTATTTT. The V and J genes are TRBV5-1 and TRBJ2-3; 7 bases map to TRBD2. The germline V gene encodes CDR1 SGHRS and CDR2 YFSETQ. The CDR3 covers 17 residues. V shed 1 base and J 2 bases; nucleotides not matched to a gene: 10.

The CDR3 DNA follows: TGTGCCAGCAGTTTATCCCCCGGGAAGGGCAACTACAATGAGCAGTTCTTC. It yields the protein CASSLSPGKGNYNEQFF. The chain is built from TRBV27 and TRBJ2-1, with D tentatively TRBD2 (5 bases). The V end lost 0 bases, the J end lost 3 bases, and 15 bases lay between the germline ends. The CDR3 loop spans 17 amino acids. The germline V gene encodes CDR1 MNHEY and CDR2 SMNVEV (reference sequence).

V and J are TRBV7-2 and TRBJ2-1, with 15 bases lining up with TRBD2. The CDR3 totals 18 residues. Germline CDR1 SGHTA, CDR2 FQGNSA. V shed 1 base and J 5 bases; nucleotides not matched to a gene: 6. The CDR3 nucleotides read TGTGCCAGCAGCTTAGAGGGACTAGCGGGAGGACCTCACAATGAGCAGTTCTTC. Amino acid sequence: CASSLEGLAGGPHNEQFF.

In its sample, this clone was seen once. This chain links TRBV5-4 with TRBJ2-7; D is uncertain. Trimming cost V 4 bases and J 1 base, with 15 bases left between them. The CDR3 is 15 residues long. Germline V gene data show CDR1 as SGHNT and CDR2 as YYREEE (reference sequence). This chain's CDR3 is CASSNSDPPSYEQYF. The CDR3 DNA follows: TGTGCCAGCAGCAACAGTGACCCACCATCCTACGAGCAGTACTTC.